What follows is one T cell receptor (beta chain) and its context. This sample was included in a study of blood T cell repertoires in COVID-19. Turning to the study itself: From T cells, B-cell-depleted T cells, or PBMCs came the material, which was cDNA or gDNA.

The CDR3 is 14 residues long. Deletions cut 1 base from V and 4 bases from J, with 11 bases between. Germline loops: CDR1 SGDLS, CDR2 YYNGEE. The table came from immunoSEQ multiplex PCR; TCRdb's copy has only in-frame clones and leaves some out. The sample has around 100,000 clones, roughly 80% seen once; the top ten hold 4% to 6%. This rearrangement joins TRBV9 to TRBJ2-5; D uncertain. The source of this sequence is a man of 80 years or more with COVID-19, enrolled during active disease. Sequenced: peripheral blood. The CDR3 nucleotides read TGTGCCAGCAGCGTACTCCTTTCGGGAGAGACCCAGTACTTC. Residues: CASSVLLSGETQYF.